A selection of T cell receptor beta chains follows, all from one sample in a study of shared clonotypes between healthy human individuals. TCRdb's table, derived via immunoSEQ multiplex PCR, lists solely in-frame clones and lacks some. Here the sample spans over a million clones, around 78% being singletons. The sample consisted of memory CD4+ T cells from PBMCs. Source of these receptors: a man aged 18 to 35 in good health. Some clones in this sample may be carry-over from other donors' samples. Each CDR3 is given with its conserved first and last residue. The order of the fields is D gene, V gene, clone size, J gene, CDR3 protein, CDR3 DNA. D genes are given only for firm matches. Expanded clones are given a class, and other clones once, few, many or no size at all.

.	TRBV5-6	.	TRBJ1-2	CASSLRGAGGYGYTF	TGTGCCAGCAGCTTGAGAGGGGCCGGCGGCTATGGCTACACCTTC
.	TRBV18	once	TRBJ2-2	CASTSMGGTGELFF	TGTGCCAGCACGTCGATGGGAGGCACCGGGGAGCTGTTTTTT
TRBD2	TRBV6-1	.	TRBJ2-3	CASSSTSLSTDTQYF	TGTGCCAGCAGTTCGACTAGCCTTAGCACAGATACGCAGTATTTT
TRBD2	TRBV27	.	TRBJ2-2	CATRRLAGNTGELFF	TGTGCCACCCGAAGACTAGCGGGGAACACCGGGGAGCTGTTTTTT
TRBD1	TRBV28	.	TRBJ1-1	CASSSKRQGVNTEAFF	TGTGCCAGCAGTTCCAAGAGACAGGGAGTTAACACTGAAGCTTTCTTT
.	TRBV5-1	.	TRBJ2-1	CASRPTDYSEQFF	TGCGCCAGCAGACCCACAGACTACAGTGAGCAGTTCTTC
.	TRBV1	.	TRBJ2-7	CTSSQPGPTYEQYF	TGCACCAGCAGCCAGCCGGGACCAACCTACGAGCAGTACTTC
TRBD2	TRBV14	.	TRBJ2-7	CASSPLKSSGSSYEQYF	TGTGCCAGCAGCCCACTTAAATCTAGCGGGAGCTCCTACGAGCAGTACTTC
TRBD1	TRBV29-1	.	TRBJ2-3	CSATGTAGSTDTQYF	TGCAGCGCTACCGGGACAGCTGGTAGCACAGATACGCAGTATTTT
.	TRBV7-9	.	TRBJ1-2	CASSLSREDNYGYTF	TGTGCCAGCAGCTTATCTAGGGAGGATAACTATGGCTACACCTTC
TRBD2	TRBV30	.	TRBJ2-3	CAWSKRLAGGTDTQYF	TGTGCCTGGAGTAAGCGACTAGCGGGAGGCACAGATACGCAGTATTTT
.	TRBV20-1	.	TRBJ2-1	CSAQALSEQFF	TGCAGTGCCCAGGCGCTTAGTGAGCAGTTCTTC
TRBD1	TRBV19	.	TRBJ2-1	CASSNPGQRNEQFF	TGTGCCAGTAGTAACCCGGGACAGAGAAATGAGCAGTTCTTC
.	TRBV14	.	TRBJ2-1	CASSQDLYNEQFF	TGTGCCAGCAGCCAAGATCTGTATAATGAGCAGTTCTTC
.	TRBV7-3	.	TRBJ2-2	CASSLTWQANTGELFF	TGTGCCAGCAGCTTAACCTGGCAAGCGAACACCGGGGAGCTGTTTTTT
TRBD1	TRBV15	.	TRBJ1-1	CATSRGTGPSGTEAFF	TGTGCCACCAGCAGAGGGACAGGGCCGTCAGGGACTGAAGCTTTCTTT
.	TRBV5-1	.	TRBJ1-1	CASSTGGALGQGGTEAFF	TGCGCCAGCAGCACGGGGGGCGCCCTGGGGCAGGGTGGCACTGAAGCTTTCTTT
.	TRBV11-1	once	TRBJ2-7	CASSRPRTGDEQYF	TGTGCCAGCAGCCGTCCCCGGACGGGTGACGAGCAGTACTTC
.	TRBV7-2	.	TRBJ2-2	CASSKPASGELFF	TGTGCCAGCAGCAAACCGGCTAGCGGGGAGCTGTTTTTT
.	TRBV15	once	TRBJ1-2	CATSRPFGAGIGGGYTF	TGTGCCACCAGCAGACCCTTTGGAGCCGGGATAGGTGGTGGCTACACCTTC
.	TRBV28	.	TRBJ1-4	CASSSSVGANEKLFF	TGTGCCAGCAGTTCTTCAGTGGGCGCTAATGAAAAACTGTTTTTT
.	TRBV5-4	.	TRBJ2-3	CASIDRTSTDTQYF	TGTGCCAGTATCGACAGAACTAGCACAGATACGCAGTATTTT
.	TRBV18	.	TRBJ2-1	CASSPRGGVSYNEQFF	TGTGCCAGCTCACCAAGAGGGGGGGTGTCGTACAATGAGCAGTTCTTC
TRBD1	TRBV9	.	TRBJ1-1	CASSYRGRTEAFF	TGTGCCAGCAGCTACAGGGGTCGAACTGAAGCTTTCTTT
.	TRBV5-1	.	TRBJ2-1	CASSLDGGAYNEQFF	TGCGCCAGCAGCTTGGATGGGGGCGCCTACAATGAGCAGTTCTTC
.	TRBV11-2	few	TRBJ1-1	CASSLSPVNTEAFF	TGTGCCAGCAGCTTAAGCCCCGTGAACACTGAAGCTTTCTTT
.	TRBV7-2	.	TRBJ2-2	CASSLHRNSGELFF	TGTGCCAGCAGCTTACACAGAAACTCCGGGGAGCTGTTTTTT
.	TRBV14	.	TRBJ1-5	CASSQGGGYQPQHF	TGTGCCAGCAGCCAAGGGGGCGGATATCAGCCCCAGCATTTT
.	TRBV28	.	TRBJ1-1	CASSPGSLGVNTEAFF	TGTGCCAGCAGTCCCGGGTCATTAGGGGTGAACACTGAAGCTTTCTTT
.	TRBV29-1	.	TRBJ2-4	CSVGMGQKDIQYF	TGCAGCGTTGGCATGGGCCAAAAGGACATTCAGTACTTC
TRBD2	TRBV19	.	TRBJ2-1	CASSISGRAYNEQFF	TGTGCCAGTAGTATAAGCGGGAGGGCCTACAATGAGCAGTTCTTC
TRBD1	TRBV4-1	.	TRBJ1-4	CASSPGTATNEKLFF	TGCGCCAGCAGCCCGGGGACAGCAACTAATGAAAAACTGTTTTTT
.	TRBV6-5	.	TRBJ1-1	CASSLDRLTEAFF	TGTGCCAGCAGTTTGGACAGACTCACTGAAGCTTTCTTT
TRBD1	TRBV11-1	.	TRBJ2-4	CASSHGQGKNIQYF	TGTGCTAGCAGCCATGGACAGGGGAAAAACATTCAGTACTTC
.	TRBV11-3	.	TRBJ2-5	CASSQGETQYF	TGTGCCAGCAGTCAGGGGGAGACCCAGTACTTC
.	TRBV30	.	TRBJ2-5	CAWSETGDSGQYF	TGTGCCTGGAGTGAAACGGGGGACAGTGGGCAGTACTTC
TRBD2	TRBV6-5	.	TRBJ2-7	CASRTGLAAYEQYF	TGTGCCAGCAGGACAGGACTAGCGGCCTACGAGCAGTACTTC
TRBD1	TRBV6-5	.	TRBJ2-7	CASSGDRDYEQYF	TGTGCCAGCAGTGGAGACAGGGATTACGAGCAGTACTTC
TRBD1	TRBV5-4	.	TRBJ1-3	CASGTGGVRSGNTIYF	TGTGCCAGCGGGACAGGGGGCGTCCGCTCTGGAAACACCATATATTTT
.	TRBV9	.	TRBJ2-5	CASSIQGKETQYF	TGTGCCAGCAGCATTCAGGGAAAAGAGACCCAGTACTTC
.	TRBV2	.	TRBJ2-1	CASSVQQNNEQFF	TGTGCCAGCAGTGTCCAACAGAACAATGAGCAGTTCTTC
.	TRBV7-2	.	TRBJ2-5	CASSLERGETQYF	TGTGCCAGCAGCTTAGAAAGGGGGGAGACCCAGTACTTC
TRBD1	TRBV29-1	once	TRBJ2-5	CSATGGETQYF	TGCAGCGCAACAGGGGGGGAGACCCAGTACTTC
.	TRBV18	.	TRBJ2-7	CASSPGTDPYEQYF	TGTGCCAGCTCACCCGGGACGGATCCCTACGAGCAGTACTTC
.	TRBV7-9	few	TRBJ2-7	CASSLGSYEQYF	TGTGCCAGCAGCTTAGGCAGCTACGAGCAGTACTTC
.	TRBV11-3	.	TRBJ2-7	CASSYEADPAYEQYF	TGTGCCAGCAGCTACGAGGCGGACCCCGCCTACGAGCAGTACTTC
TRBD2	TRBV7-9	.	TRBJ2-7	CASSPQGLAGGVEQYF	TGTGCCAGCAGCCCTCAGGGGTTAGCGGGAGGGGTCGAGCAGTACTTC
.	TRBV5-1	many	TRBJ2-5	CASSLEVSKETQYF	TGCGCCAGCAGCTTGGAGGTCTCTAAAGAGACCCAGTACTTC
TRBD2	TRBV4-1	.	TRBJ2-4	CASSQLAGGPFSYF	TGCGCCAGCAGCCAACTAGCGGGAGGGCCGTTTTCATACTTC
.	TRBV6-6	.	TRBJ1-5	CASKNLSGNQPQHF	TGTGCCAGCAAAAACCTCAGTGGCAATCAGCCCCAGCATTTT
.	TRBV4-2	.	TRBJ1-2	CASGIIRTGSYTF	TGTGCCAGTGGGATAATCAGGACGGGGAGCTACACCTTC